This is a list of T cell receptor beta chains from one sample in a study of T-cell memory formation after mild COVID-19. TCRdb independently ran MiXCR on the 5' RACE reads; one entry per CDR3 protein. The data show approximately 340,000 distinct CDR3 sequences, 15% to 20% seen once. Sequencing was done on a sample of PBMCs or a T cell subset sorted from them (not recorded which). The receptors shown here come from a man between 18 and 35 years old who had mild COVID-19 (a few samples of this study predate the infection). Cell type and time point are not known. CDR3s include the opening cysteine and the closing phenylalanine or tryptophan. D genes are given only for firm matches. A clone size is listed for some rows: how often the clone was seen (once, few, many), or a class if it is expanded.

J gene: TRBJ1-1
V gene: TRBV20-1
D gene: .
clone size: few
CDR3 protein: CSATGGRMNTEAFF
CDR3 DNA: TGCAGTGCCACCGGGGGCAGGATGAACACTGAAGCTTTCTTT

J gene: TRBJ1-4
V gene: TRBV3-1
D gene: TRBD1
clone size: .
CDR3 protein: CASSGTGGDEKLFF
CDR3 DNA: TGTGCCAGCAGCGGGACAGGGGGCGATGAAAAACTGTTTTTT

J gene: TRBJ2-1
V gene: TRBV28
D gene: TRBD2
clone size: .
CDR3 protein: CATRGTRSPNEQFF
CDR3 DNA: TGTGCCACGCGTGGGACTAGGTCCCCCAATGAGCAGTTCTTC

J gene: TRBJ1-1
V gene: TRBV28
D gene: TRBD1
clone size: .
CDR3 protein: CASILRGDRGPEAFF
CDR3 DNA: TGTGCCAGCATCCTAAGGGGCGACAGGGGGCCTGAAGCTTTCTTT

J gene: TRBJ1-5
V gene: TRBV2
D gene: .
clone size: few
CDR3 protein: CASSALTGHQPQHF
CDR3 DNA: TGTGCCAGCAGTGCGTTAACAGGTCATCAGCCCCAGCATTTT

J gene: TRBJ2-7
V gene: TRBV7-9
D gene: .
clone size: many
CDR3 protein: CASSLADEQYF
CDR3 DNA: TGTGCCAGCAGCTTAGCCGACGAGCAGTACTTC

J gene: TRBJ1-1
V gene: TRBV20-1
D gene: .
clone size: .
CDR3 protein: CSAGPPGTEAFF
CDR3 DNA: TGCAGTGCCGGCCCGCCTGGCACTGAAGCTTTCTTT

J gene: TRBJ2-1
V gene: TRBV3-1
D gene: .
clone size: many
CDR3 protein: CASSQGSIPSYNEQFF
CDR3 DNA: TGTGCCAGCAGCCAAGGGTCCATTCCCTCGTACAATGAGCAGTTCTTC

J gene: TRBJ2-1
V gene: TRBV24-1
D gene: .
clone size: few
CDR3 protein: CATSDYSGRWNEQFF
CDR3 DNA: TGTGCCACCAGTGATTATAGCGGCAGATGGAATGAGCAGTTCTTC

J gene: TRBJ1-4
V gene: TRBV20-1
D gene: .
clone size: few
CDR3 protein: CSARDIGYNEKLFF
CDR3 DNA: TGCAGTGCTAGAGATATCGGGTATAATGAAAAACTGTTTTTT

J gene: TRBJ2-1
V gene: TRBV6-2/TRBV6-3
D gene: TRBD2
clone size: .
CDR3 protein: CASSLAGGGYNEQFF
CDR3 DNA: TGTGCCAGCAGTTTAGCGGGGGGGGGCTACAATGAGCAGTTCTTC

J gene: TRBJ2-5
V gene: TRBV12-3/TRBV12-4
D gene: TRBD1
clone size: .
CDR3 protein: CASHRTGAKETQYF
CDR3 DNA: TGTGCCAGTCACCGGACAGGGGCCAAAGAGACCCAGTACTTC

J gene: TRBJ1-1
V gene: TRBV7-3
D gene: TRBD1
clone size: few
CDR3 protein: CASSPAGQGRSGAFF
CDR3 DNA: TGTGCCAGCAGCCCGGCCGGACAGGGAAGGTCAGGAGCTTTCTTT

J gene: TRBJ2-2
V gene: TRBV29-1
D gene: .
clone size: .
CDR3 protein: CSAELPSGELFF
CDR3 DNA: TGCAGCGCCGAACTACCGTCTGGGGAGCTGTTTTTT

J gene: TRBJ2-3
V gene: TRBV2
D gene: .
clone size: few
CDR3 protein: CASTGPGVDTQYF
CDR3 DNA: TGTGCCAGCACCGGACCGGGGGTGGATACGCAGTATTTT

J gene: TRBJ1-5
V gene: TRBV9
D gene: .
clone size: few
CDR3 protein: CASSSGGSNQPQHF
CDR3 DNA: TGTGCCAGCAGCTCCGGAGGCTCAAATCAGCCCCAGCATTTT

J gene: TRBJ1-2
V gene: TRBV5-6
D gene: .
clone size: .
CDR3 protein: CASSLVGANYGYTF
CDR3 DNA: TGTGCCAGCAGCTTGGTAGGGGCTAACTATGGCTACACCTTC

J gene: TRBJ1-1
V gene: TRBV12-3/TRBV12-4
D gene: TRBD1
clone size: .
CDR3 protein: CASRRTGRGTEAFF
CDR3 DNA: TGTGCCAGCAGACGGACAGGGCGGGGCACTGAAGCTTTCTTT

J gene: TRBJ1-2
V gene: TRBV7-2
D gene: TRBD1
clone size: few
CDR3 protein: CASSLGQPGSYGYTF
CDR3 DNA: TGTGCCAGCAGCTTGGGACAGCCAGGTTCCTATGGCTACACCTTC

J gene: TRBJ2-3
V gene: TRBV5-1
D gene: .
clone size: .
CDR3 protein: CASSAVLSTDTQYF
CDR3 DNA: TGCGCCAGCAGCGCCGTGCTGAGCACAGATACGCAGTATTTT

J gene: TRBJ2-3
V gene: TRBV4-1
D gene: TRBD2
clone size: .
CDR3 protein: CASSPWGGTDTQYF
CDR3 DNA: TGCGCCAGCAGCCCCTGGGGAGGGACAGATACGCAGTATTTT

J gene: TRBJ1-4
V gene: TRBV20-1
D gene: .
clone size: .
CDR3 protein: CSASPVDDEKLFF
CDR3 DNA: TGCAGTGCTAGCCCGGTTGATGATGAAAAACTGTTTTTT

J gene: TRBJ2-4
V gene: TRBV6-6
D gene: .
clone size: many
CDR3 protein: CASSYSMQGGLAKNIQYF
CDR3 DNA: TGTGCCAGCAGTTACTCGATGCAGGGAGGTCTAGCCAAAAACATTCAGTACTTC

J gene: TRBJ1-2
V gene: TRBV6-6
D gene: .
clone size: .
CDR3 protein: CASNQGGNYGYTF
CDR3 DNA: TGTGCCAGCAATCAGGGAGGGAACTATGGCTACACCTTC

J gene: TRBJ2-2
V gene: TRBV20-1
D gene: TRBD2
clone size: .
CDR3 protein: CSASPSGGATGELFF
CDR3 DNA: TGCAGTGCTAGCCCCAGCGGGGGGGCTACCGGGGAGCTGTTTTTT